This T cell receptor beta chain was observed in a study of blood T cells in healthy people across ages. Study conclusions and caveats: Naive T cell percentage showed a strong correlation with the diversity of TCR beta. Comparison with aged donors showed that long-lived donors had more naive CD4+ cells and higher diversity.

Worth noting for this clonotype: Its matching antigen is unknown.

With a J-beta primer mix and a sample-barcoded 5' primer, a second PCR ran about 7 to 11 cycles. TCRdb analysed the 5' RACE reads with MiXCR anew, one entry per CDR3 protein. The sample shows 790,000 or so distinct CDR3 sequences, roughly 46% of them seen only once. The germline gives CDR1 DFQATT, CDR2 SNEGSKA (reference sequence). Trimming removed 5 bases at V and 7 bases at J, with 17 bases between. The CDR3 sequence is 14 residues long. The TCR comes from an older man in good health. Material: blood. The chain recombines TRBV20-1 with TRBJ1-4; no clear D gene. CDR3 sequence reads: CSAGPGGDSEKLFF. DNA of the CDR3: TGCAGTGCTGGACCCGGCGGGGATAGTGAAAAACTGTTTTTT.